This T cell receptor (beta chain) was captured in a study of beta chain features in type 1 diabetes. Study-level results: A potential influence of HLA type upon TCRB rearrangement remained unresolved herein. The naive, central memory and Treg TCRB repertoires showed an apparent similarity that was greater among patients than among healthy donors.

The V and J ends lost 0 bases and 4 bases respectively, with 9 bases between them. The V gene's germline CDR1 is SNHLY and CDR2 FYNNEI. The CDR3 is 14 residues long. All of the isolated RNA was reverse transcribed, so expressed TCRB transcripts were sequenced. Libraries were prepared by immunoSEQ multiplex PCR; TCRdb keeps only in-frame clonotypes and omits some of them. Of 350,000 to 450,000 clones listed, roughly 16% were seen once; the top ten hold about 0.019%. This clone was seen a few times. Its antigen is undetermined. A single heparinised blood sample, averaging about 120 mL, was obtained per donor.

This clonotype was sampled from a woman younger than 30 in good health. Sequences were obtained from naive CD4+ T cells from blood. The genes are TRBV2 and TRBJ1-2; TRBD1 is a possible D gene (5 bases). CDR3 nucleotides: TGTGCCAGCAGTGAAGCCGGGGGAACCTATGGCTACACCTTC. Encoded protein: CASSEAGGTYGYTF.